These T cell receptor beta chains were read from a single sample in a study of cytomegalovirus exposure and HLA in healthy donors. Measured with immunoSEQ multiplex PCR; TCRdb has only the in-frame clones, and not every one. This table has about 130,000 clones, 60% to 80% appearing once. Sequenced sample: PBMCs. Source of these receptors: a woman aged 55-70 years in good health and CMV-seropositive. Both conserved end residues are part of each CDR3. Each record gives: J gene, V gene, D gene, clone size, CDR3 protein, CDR3 DNA. D genes are given only for firm matches. Size tells how often a clone was seen (once, few, many) or the class of an expanded clone, and some rows leave it out.

>TRBJ2-7|TRBV15|.|.
CATSRDSGPNEQYF
TGTGCCACCAGCAGAGATTCGGGTCCTAACGAGCAGTACTTC
>TRBJ2-7|TRBV11-2|.|.
CASSWGGADEQYF
TGTGCCAGCAGCTGGGGCGGGGCCGACGAGCAGTACTTC
>TRBJ1-6|TRBV5-4|TRBD1|.
CASSLGTGAYSPLHF
TGTGCCAGCAGCTTGGGGACAGGGGCTTATTCACCCCTCCACTTT
>TRBJ2-3|TRBV5-5|TRBD2|few
CASSSPGTRSTDTQYF
TGTGCCAGCAGCTCCCCCGGGACTAGGAGCACAGATACGCAGTATTTT
>TRBJ2-7|TRBV6-1|.|.
CASSEFSGETYEQYF
TGTGCCAGCAGTGAATTTAGCGGTGAAACCTACGAGCAATACTTC
>TRBJ1-1|TRBV7-9|.|few
CASSLQGYLTEAFF
TGTGCCAGCAGCTTGCAGGGCTATTTGACTGAAGCTTTCTTT
>TRBJ1-1|TRBV5-1|.|.
CASFDSLMNTEAFF
TGCGCCAGCTTTGACAGCCTCATGAACACTGAAGCTTTCTTT
>TRBJ1-5|TRBV9|TRBD1|.
CASSGPRGNAFNSNQPQHF
TGTGCCAGCAGCGGGCCCAGGGGGAATGCGTTCAATAGCAATCAGCCCCAGCATTTT
>TRBJ1-1|TRBV9|TRBD1|few
CASSALPTGSKTAVAFF
TGTGCCAGCAGCGCCCTACCGACAGGGTCAAAAACAGCTGTGGCTTTCTTT
>TRBJ1-2|TRBV5-1|.|few
CASSTETNYGYTF
TGCGCCAGCTCGACAGAGACTAACTATGGCTACACCTTC
>TRBJ2-7|TRBV7-9|.|.
CASSLTGVTYEQYF
TGTGCCAGCAGCCTTACCGGGGTTACCTACGAGCAGTACTTC
>TRBJ1-2|TRBV5-1|TRBD1|.
CASSLDRGRDYGYTF
TGCGCCAGCAGCCTGGACAGGGGACGGGACTATGGCTACACCTTC
>TRBJ2-7|TRBV19|TRBD1|.
CASSKGTGSLYEQYF
TGTGCCAGTAGTAAGGGGACAGGGAGCCTCTACGAGCAGTACTTC
>TRBJ2-3|TRBV7-7|TRBD2|once
CASSLGLAADTQYF
TGTGCTAGCAGCCTAGGACTAGCAGCAGATACGCAGTATTTT
>TRBJ1-4|TRBV2|TRBD1|.
CASKLTGGNEKLFF
TGTGCCAGCAAGCTGACAGGGGGTAATGAAAAACTGTTTTTT
>TRBJ2-3|TRBV5-1|.|.
CASSLAKGRGADSDTQYF
TGCGCCAGCAGCTTGGCCAAGGGACGGGGGGCAGATTCAGATACGCAGTATTTT
>TRBJ2-1|TRBV9|.|.
CASSTYNEQFF
TGTGCCAGCAGCACTTACAATGAGCAGTTCTTC
>TRBJ1-3|TRBV5-1|.|.
CASSLGSRSSGNTIYF
TGCGCCAGCAGCTTGGGATCACGGAGCTCTGGAAACACCATATATTTT
>TRBJ1-4|TRBV5-1|.|.
CASRRTGSFNEKLFF
TGCGCCAGCAGGCGTACCGGGAGCTTTAATGAAAAACTGTTTTTT
>TRBJ1-6|TRBV10-3|TRBD1|.
CAISDGTGYSPLHF
TGTGCCATCAGTGACGGGACAGGGTATTCACCCCTCCACTTT
>TRBJ2-2|TRBV9|.|.
CASREQVTGELFF
TGTGCCAGCAGAGAACAGGTCACCGGGGAGCTGTTTTTT
>TRBJ1-5|TRBV6-1|TRBD1|.
CASRGQAGVDQPQHF
TGTGCCAGCAGGGGACAGGCGGGGGTGGATCAGCCCCAGCATTTT
>TRBJ2-7|TRBV6-5|.|.
CASSYRGLTYEQYF
TGTGCCAGCAGTTACCGGGGACTTACCTACGAGCAGTACTTC
>TRBJ1-2|TRBV27|TRBD1|.
CASSLTGNWDGYTF
TGTGCCAGCAGTTTGACAGGGAATTGGGATGGCTACACCTTC
>TRBJ1-5|TRBV21-1|.|.
CASSPHRAQPQHF
TGTGCCAGCAGCCCCCACAGGGCCCAGCCCCAGCATTTT
>TRBJ1-4|TRBV5-1|.|.
CASSLESPPVEKLFF
TGCGCCAGCAGCTTGGAGTCTCCGCCGGTTGAAAAACTGTTTTTT
>TRBJ1-5|TRBV6-1|.|.
CASSEEGASNQPQHF
TGTGCCAGCAGTGAAGAAGGGGCTAGCAATCAGCCCCAGCATTTT
>TRBJ1-4|TRBV5-6|.|.
CASSPGGVQEKLFF
TGTGCCAGCAGCCCCGGGGGGGTACAGGAAAAACTGTTTTTT
>TRBJ2-5|TRBV19|.|.
CASSNRGETQYF
TGTGCCAGTAGTAACCGGGGGGAGACCCAGTACTTC
>TRBJ2-1|TRBV5-1|TRBD2|once
CASSSGLEYNEQFF
TGCGCCAGCAGCTCCGGACTAGAGTACAATGAGCAGTTCTTC
>TRBJ2-7|TRBV9|TRBD1|.
CASSAQGVGYEQYF
TGTGCCAGCAGCGCACAGGGGGTAGGCTACGAGCAGTACTTC
>TRBJ2-1|TRBV5-1|TRBD1|once
CASSLWGQGVHEQFF
TGCGCCAGCAGCTTATGGGGACAGGGGGTCCATGAGCAGTTCTTC
>TRBJ2-6|TRBV9|.|.
CASSPQSGANVLTF
TGTGCCAGCAGCCCCCAATCCGGGGCCAACGTCCTGACTTTC
>TRBJ2-1|TRBV5-1|TRBD2|few
CASSFTYSGGPINEQFF
TGCGCCAGCAGTTTTACTTATAGCGGGGGGCCCATCAATGAGCAGTTCTTC
>TRBJ2-3|TRBV5-4|TRBD1|once
CASSLPGTATVSSTDTQYF
TGTGCCAGCAGCTTGCCGGGGACAGCTACCGTCTCTAGCACAGATACGCAGTATTTT
>TRBJ2-7|TRBV5-1|TRBD2|.
CASSLAPSGGPTSYEQYF
TGCGCCAGCAGCTTGGCGCCTAGCGGGGGCCCTACGTCCTACGAGCAGTACTTC
>TRBJ2-5|TRBV9|.|.
CASSVGTTRGETQYF
TGTGCCAGCAGCGTAGGGACTACCCGTGGTGAGACCCAGTACTTC
>TRBJ1-1|TRBV28|.|.
CASSTPALEAFF
TGTGCCAGCAGTACCCCCGCCCTAGAGGCTTTCTTT
>TRBJ2-7|TRBV7-6|TRBD2|.
CASSLASGGPYEQYF
TGTGCCAGCAGCTTAGCTAGCGGGGGCCCCTACGAGCAGTACTTC
>TRBJ2-2|TRBV27|.|.
CASSSQNTGELFF
TGTGCCAGCAGTTCCCAAAACACCGGGGAGCTGTTTTTT
>TRBJ2-4|TRBV18|TRBD1|.
CASSPAGGVGNIQYF
TGTGCCAGCTCACCGGCAGGGGGAGTTGGAAACATTCAGTACTTC
>TRBJ1-1|TRBV5-1|.|few
CASSLEAGNTEAFF
TGCGCCAGCAGCTTGGAGGCAGGGAACACTGAAGCTTTCTTT
>TRBJ2-1|TRBV12-5|.|.
CASGLRSTHPYNEQFF
TGTGCTAGTGGTTTGCGAAGCACTCACCCCTACAATGAGCAGTTCTTC
>TRBJ2-1|TRBV6-5|.|.
CASSQDFLSNEQFF
TGTGCCAGCAGTCAAGACTTCTTATCAAATGAGCAGTTCTTC
>TRBJ1-1|TRBV10-3|TRBD1|once
CAIRGTGINTEAFF
TGTGCCATCAGGGGGACAGGGATAAACACTGAAGCTTTCTTT
>TRBJ2-5|TRBV7-9|TRBD2|.
CSSSSLRAGGQETQYF
TGTTCCAGCAGCTCCCTGAGGGCGGGGGGCCAAGAGACCCAGTACTTC
>TRBJ1-6|TRBV11-2|.|.
CASSLDPVQNSPLHF
TGTGCCAGCAGCTTAGATCCCGTGCAGAATTCACCCCTCCACTTT
>TRBJ1-1|TRBV18|TRBD1|few
CASSPPGQGTEAFF
TGTGCCAGCTCACCACCGGGACAGGGCACTGAAGCTTTCTTT
>TRBJ2-7|TRBV18|TRBD2|.
CASSPGSSGGTYEQYF
TGTGCCAGCTCACCAGGATCTAGCGGGGGGACCTACGAGCAGTACTTC